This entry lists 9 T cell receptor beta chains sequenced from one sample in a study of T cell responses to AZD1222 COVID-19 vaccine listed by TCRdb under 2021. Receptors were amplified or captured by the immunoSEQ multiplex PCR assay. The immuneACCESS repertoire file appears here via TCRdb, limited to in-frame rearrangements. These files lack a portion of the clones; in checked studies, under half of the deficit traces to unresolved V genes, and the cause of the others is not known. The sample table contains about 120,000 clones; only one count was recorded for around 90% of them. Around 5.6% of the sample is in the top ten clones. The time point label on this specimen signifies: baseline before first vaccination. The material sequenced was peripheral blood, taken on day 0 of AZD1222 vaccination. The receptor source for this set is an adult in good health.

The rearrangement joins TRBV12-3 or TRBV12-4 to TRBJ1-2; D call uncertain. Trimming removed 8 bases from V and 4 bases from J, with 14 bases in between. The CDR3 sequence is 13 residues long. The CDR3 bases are TGTGCCAGCGCCAAGCTCGGGGTCTATGGCTACACCTTC. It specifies CASAKLGVYGYTF.

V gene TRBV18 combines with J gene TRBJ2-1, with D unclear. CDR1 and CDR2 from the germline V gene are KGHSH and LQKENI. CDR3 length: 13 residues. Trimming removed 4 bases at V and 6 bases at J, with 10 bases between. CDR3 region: CASSLSDGNEQFF. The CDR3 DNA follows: TGTGCCAGCTCACTCTCGGACGGCAATGAGCAGTTCTTC.

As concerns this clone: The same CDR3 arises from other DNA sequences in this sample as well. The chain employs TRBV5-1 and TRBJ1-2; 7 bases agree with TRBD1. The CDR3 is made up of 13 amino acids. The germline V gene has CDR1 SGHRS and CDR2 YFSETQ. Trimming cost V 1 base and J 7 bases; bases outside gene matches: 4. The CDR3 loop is CASSLRQGGGYTF. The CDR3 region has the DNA TGCGCCAGCAGCTTGAGACAGGGAGGTGGCTACACCTTC.

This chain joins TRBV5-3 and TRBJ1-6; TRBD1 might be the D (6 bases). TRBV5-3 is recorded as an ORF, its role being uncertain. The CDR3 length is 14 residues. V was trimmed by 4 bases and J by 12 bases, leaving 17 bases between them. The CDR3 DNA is TGTGCCAGAAGCGAACAGGGTGATTTGTTACCCCTCCACTTT. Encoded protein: CARSEQGDLLPLHF.

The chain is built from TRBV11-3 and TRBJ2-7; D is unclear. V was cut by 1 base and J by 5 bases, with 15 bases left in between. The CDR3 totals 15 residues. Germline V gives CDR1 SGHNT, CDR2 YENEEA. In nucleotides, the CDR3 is TGTGCCAGCAGCTTAGGGATCGGCTCAGTGGACGAGCAGTACTTC. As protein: CASSLGIGSVDEQYF.

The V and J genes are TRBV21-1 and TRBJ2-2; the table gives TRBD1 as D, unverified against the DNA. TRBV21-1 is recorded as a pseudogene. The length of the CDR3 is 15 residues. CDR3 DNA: TGTGCCAGCAGACAGGGACGGGCGAACACCGGGGAGCTGTTTTTT. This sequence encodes CASRQGRANTGELFF.

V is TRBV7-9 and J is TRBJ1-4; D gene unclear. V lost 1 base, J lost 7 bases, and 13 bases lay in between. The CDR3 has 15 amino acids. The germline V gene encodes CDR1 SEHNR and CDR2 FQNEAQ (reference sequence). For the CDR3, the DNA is TGTGCCAGCAGCTTAGATCGGCGGTTGCGTGAAAAACTGTTTTTT. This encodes CASSLDRRLREKLFF.

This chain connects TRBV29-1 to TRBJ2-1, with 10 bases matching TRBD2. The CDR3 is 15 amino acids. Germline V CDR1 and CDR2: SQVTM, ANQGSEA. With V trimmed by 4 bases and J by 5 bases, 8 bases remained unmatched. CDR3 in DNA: TGCAGCGTTGTTCCCGGACTAGCGGCCCACAATGAGCAGTTCTTC. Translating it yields CSVVPGLAAHNEQFF.

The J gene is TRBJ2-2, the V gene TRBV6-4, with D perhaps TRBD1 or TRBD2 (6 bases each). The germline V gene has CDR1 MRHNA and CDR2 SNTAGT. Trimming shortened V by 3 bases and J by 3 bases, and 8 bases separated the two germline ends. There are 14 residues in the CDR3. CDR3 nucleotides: TGTGCCAGCAGTGAGAGGGGGGACACCGGGGAGCTGTTTTTT. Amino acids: CASSERGDTGELFF.